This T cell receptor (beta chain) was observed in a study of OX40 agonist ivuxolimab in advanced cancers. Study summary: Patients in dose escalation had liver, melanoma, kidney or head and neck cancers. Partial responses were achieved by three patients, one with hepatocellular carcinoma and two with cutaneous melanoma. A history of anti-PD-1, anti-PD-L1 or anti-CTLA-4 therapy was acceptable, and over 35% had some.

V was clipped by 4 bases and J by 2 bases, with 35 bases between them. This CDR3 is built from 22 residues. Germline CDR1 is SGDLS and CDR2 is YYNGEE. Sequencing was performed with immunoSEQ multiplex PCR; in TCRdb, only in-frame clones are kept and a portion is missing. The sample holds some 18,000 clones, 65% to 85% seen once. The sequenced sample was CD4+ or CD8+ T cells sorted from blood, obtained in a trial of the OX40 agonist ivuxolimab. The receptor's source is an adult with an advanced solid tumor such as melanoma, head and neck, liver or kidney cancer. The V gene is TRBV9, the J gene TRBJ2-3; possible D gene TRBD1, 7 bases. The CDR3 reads CASSPLGSGSRGRLRDTDTQYF. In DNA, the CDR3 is TGTGCCAGCAGCCCCCTCGGGTCGGGTTCGAGGGGGCGGTTGCGGGACACAGATACGCAGTATTTT.